These 25 T cell receptor beta chains share one sample of origin, sequenced in a study of blood T cell repertoires in COVID-19. The method was immunoSEQ multiplex PCR; TCRdb's version includes in-frame clones alone and lacks a portion of them. The table has 150,000 to 200,000 clones, 75% to 85% seen once. Sequencing was done on a sample of PBMCs or T cells enriched from blood (not recorded which). These receptors originate from a man aged 35 to 55 who had recovered from COVID-19.

This chain links TRBV5-4 with TRBJ2-1; D gene unclear. V lost 6 bases and J 0 bases, leaving 7 bases between the germline ends. Germline values: CDR1 SGHNT, CDR2 YYREEE (reference sequence). The CDR3 extends over 13 amino acids. The CDR3 region has the DNA TGTGCCAGCAACGTAGCCTCCTACAATGAGCAGTTCTTC. It encodes CASNVASYNEQFF.

The genes are TRBV10-3 and TRBJ1-3, with TRBD1 matching over 7 bases. Germline V gene sequence: CDR1 ENHRY, CDR2 SYGVKD. CDR3 size: 16 residues. With 10 bases clipped from V and 0 bases from J, the junction kept 12 bases outside the gene matches. The CDR3 sequence: CATQGGGGLSGNTIYF. CDR3 in DNA: TGTGCCACCCAGGGGGGTGGGGGACTCTCTGGAAACACCATATATTTT.

V is TRBV3-1 (or the pseudogene TRBV3-2) and J is TRBJ1-1, with 7 bases fitting TRBD1. The germline CDR1 and CDR2 sequences are LGHDT and YNNKEL (reference sequence). Trimming cost V 3 bases and J 9 bases; bases outside gene matches: 13. This CDR3 region has 15 residues. The CDR3 sequence: CASSQFEGTAAKAFF. The CDR3 DNA follows: TGTGCCAGCAGCCAGTTCGAGGGGACAGCCGCCAAAGCTTTCTTT.

This chain connects TRBV25-1 to TRBJ1-1; D uncertain. From germline, CDR1 is MGHDK and CDR2 SYGVNS. V was cut by 8 bases and J by 0 bases, with 4 bases left in between. This CDR3 spans 11 amino acids. CDR3 in amino acids: CASRVNTEAFF. The CDR3 DNA reads as TGTGCCAGCCGGGTGAACACTGAAGCTTTCTTT.

The gene calls are TRBV24-1 and TRBJ2-5, with 8 bases fitting TRBD2. This CDR3 region has 14 residues. Trimming cost V 5 bases and J 5 bases; bases outside gene matches: 6. Germline V lookup: CDR1 KGHDR, CDR2 SFDVKD. CDR3 in amino acids: CATSAHGGVETQYF. The CDR3 DNA sequence: TGTGCCACCAGTGCCCACGGGGGGGTCGAGACCCAGTACTTC.

The J gene is TRBJ1-5, the V gene TRBV19; 9 positions agree with TRBD1. The germline V gene has CDR1 LNHDA and CDR2 SQIVND (reference sequence). The CDR3 is made up of 17 amino acids. The junction had 7 bases not matched to a gene; V was cut back by 3 bases and J by 1 base. CDR3 protein: CASSILGQGKSNQPQHF. For the CDR3, the DNA is TGTGCCAGTAGTATCCTGGGACAGGGCAAGAGCAATCAGCCCCAGCATTTT.

CDR3 sequence reads: CASTPGGASGGGHNEQFF. The CDR3 nucleotides read TGCGCCAGCACCCCGGGGGGGGCTAGCGGGGGGGGTCACAATGAGCAGTTCTTC. This sequence joins TRBV5-1 and TRBJ2-1; 12 bases match TRBD2. Unmatched junction bases numbered 15, after V lost 6 bases and J lost 5 bases. The CDR3 covers 18 residues. Germline CDR1 SGHRS, CDR2 YFSETQ.

This clone occurred a few times. The chain is built from TRBV11-2 and TRBJ2-1; the D is unclear. The V and J ends lost 3 bases and 0 bases respectively, with 3 bases between them. Germline V CDR1 and CDR2: SGHAT, FQNNGV. The CDR3 totals 13 residues. CDR3 bases: TGTGCCAGCAGCTTCTTCTCCTACAATGAGCAGTTCTTC. Translation gives CASSFFSYNEQFF.

This clone was observed once. This rearrangement joins TRBV14 to TRBJ2-7; D unresolved. Germline CDR1 reads SGHDN; CDR2 reads FVKESK. This CDR3 spans 13 amino acids. Between the trimmed V and J ends, which lost 4 bases and 6 bases, there was a span of 13 bases. CDR3 DNA sequence: TGTGCCAGCAGCCCGACTGGGTTAGGCGAGCAGTACGTC. This encodes CASSPTGLGEQYV.

The chain combines TRBV11-2 with TRBJ2-2, with 8 positions matching TRBD2. This CDR3 region has 17 residues. Unmatched junction bases numbered 11, after V lost 2 bases and J lost 6 bases. CDR1 SGHAT and CDR2 FQNNGV come from the germline V gene. CDR3 nucleotide sequence: TGTGCCAGCAGCTTAACCCTCGAGCGGGGGAGCTCCGGGGAGCTGTTTTTT. It yields the protein CASSLTLERGSSGELFF.

The rearrangement uses TRBV11-3 and TRBJ2-6, with 9 bases identical to TRBD1. J lost 4 bases, V lost 1 base, and 5 bases had no gene match. The CDR3 covers 17 residues. Germline assignment: CDR1 SGHNT and CDR2 YENEEA. Here the CDR3 reads CASSLGTGDSGANVLTF. For the CDR3, the DNA is TGTGCCAGCAGCTTAGGGACAGGGGACTCCGGGGCCAACGTCCTGACTTTC.

The rearrangement joins TRBV3-1 (or the pseudogene TRBV3-2) to TRBJ1-2; 9 nucleotides line up with TRBD1. Germline CDR1 is LGHDT and CDR2 is YNNKEL (reference sequence). The CDR3 is 13 residues long. The trim removed 3 bases at V and 8 bases at J, leaving 4 bases unmatched. This CDR3 reads CASSHGTGKGYTF. In DNA form, the CDR3 reads TGTGCCAGCAGCCACGGGACAGGGAAAGGCTACACCTTC.

The chain recombines TRBV28 with TRBJ1-2; perhaps TRBD1 as D (6 bases). Germline-derived CDR1 and CDR2 are MDHEN and SYDVKM. V lost 7 bases to trimming and J lost 4 bases, with 16 bases between them. The CDR3 has 14 amino acids. CDR3 residues: CASNSQGAGYGYTF. The CDR3 nucleotides read TGTGCCAGCAACTCACAGGGAGCAGGCTATGGCTACACCTTC.

The CDR3 protein is CASSQESLGFRETQYF. DNA of the CDR3: TGTGCCAGCAGCCAAGAATCGCTCGGGTTTCGAGAGACCCAGTACTTC. The J gene is TRBJ2-5, the V gene TRBV3-1 (or the pseudogene TRBV3-2); D gene ambiguous. This CDR3 has 16 amino acids. Trimming cost V 0 bases and J 4 bases, with 15 bases left between them. Germline V gene lookup returns CDR1 LGHDT and CDR2 YNNKEL (reference sequence).

This clone has just a few counts. The rearrangement links TRBV2 to TRBJ1-2; the match to TRBD1 covers 10 bases. The CDR3 consists of 14 residues. Germline assignment: CDR1 SNHLY and CDR2 FYNNEI. With V trimmed by 6 bases and J by 3 bases, 4 bases remained unmatched. The CDR3 protein is CASRTGGFYYGYTF. For the CDR3, the DNA is TGTGCCAGCAGGACAGGGGGCTTCTACTATGGCTACACCTTC.

Points on this clone: One end of the junction is discordant with germline, which a read error may explain. This rearrangement joins TRBV25-1 to TRBJ1-6; the D is unclear. This CDR3 spans 15 amino acids. Germline CDR1 and CDR2: MGHDK and SYGVNS. CDR3 sequence (DNA): TGTGCCAGCAGTGAAGGCGGCTCCTTTAATTCACCCCTCCACTTT. It translates to CASSEGGSFNSPLHF.

This clone was counted between two and nine times. The chain joins TRBV5-1 to TRBJ1-1, with TRBD1 identical over 8 bases. Trimming at V came to 4 bases and at J to 3 bases, leaving 5 bases not matched to a gene. CDR1 is SGHRS, CDR2 YFSETQ, per germline. CDR3 size: 14 residues. CDR3 nucleotides: TGCGCCAGCAGCCTACAGGGGGAGGACACTGAAGCTTTCTTT. Its translation: CASSLQGEDTEAFF.

This sequence joins TRBV5-1 and TRBJ2-5, with D tentatively TRBD1 (6 bases). The CDR3 length is 13 residues. Germline V lookup: CDR1 SGHRS, CDR2 YFSETQ. The germline V and J ends were trimmed by 6 bases and 0 bases, with 9 bases remaining between them. In DNA form, the CDR3 reads TGCGCCAGCAACCCAGGGGACCAAGAGACCCAGTACTTC. Translated, it gives CASNPGDQETQYF.

The chain combines TRBV6-5 with TRBJ2-7, with 9 bases matching TRBD1. V dropped 6 bases and J dropped 4; count of bases not matched to a gene: 7. The CDR3 length is 14 residues. Germline-derived CDR1 and CDR2 are MNHEY and SVGAGI. The CDR3 DNA reads TGTGCCAGCAGCCAAGGGACAGGGAAATACGAGCAGTACTTC. Translated, it gives CASSQGTGKYEQYF.

This clone was detected only once. The J gene is TRBJ1-5, the V gene TRBV13; 7 nucleotides agree with TRBD1. This CDR3 spans 15 amino acids. Trimming cost V 5 bases and J 2 bases; bases outside gene matches: 6. Germline V CDR1 and CDR2: PRHDT, FYEKMQ (reference sequence). This chain's CDR3 is CASSQGTGGNQPQHF. The CDR3 region has the DNA TGTGCCAGCAGCCAAGGCACAGGGGGCAATCAGCCCCAGCATTTT.

In its sample, this clone was seen a few times. The CDR3 protein is CASREGNYNSPLHF. CDR3 sequence (DNA): TGTGCCAGCAGGGAGGGGAACTATAATTCACCCCTCCACTTT. This chain connects TRBV3-1 (or the pseudogene TRBV3-2) to TRBJ1-6; D is possibly TRBD1 (5 bases). The CDR3 covers 14 residues. The germline V gene has CDR1 LGHDT and CDR2 YNNKEL (reference sequence). V lost 6 bases to trimming and J lost 3 bases, with 9 bases between them.

CDR3 region: CASAVSSYNEQFF. CDR3 DNA: TGTGCCAGTGCAGTAAGCTCCTACAATGAGCAGTTCTTC. The rearrangement links TRBV19 to TRBJ2-1; the D is unclear. The CDR3 runs 13 residues. The ends were cut back, 8 bases at V and 0 bases at J, with 8 bases in the middle. Germline lookup yields CDR1 LNHDA and CDR2 SQIVND (reference sequence).

The V call is TRBV6-5, the J call TRBJ2-5; 8 bases map to TRBD2. The length of the CDR3 is 14 residues. Trimming removed 3 bases from V and 2 bases from J; junction bases left unmatched: 2. Germline V CDR1 and CDR2: MNHEY, SVGAGI. The chain's CDR3 is CASSYSGGQETQYF. For the CDR3, the DNA is TGTGCCAGCAGTTATTCGGGGGGGCAAGAGACCCAGTACTTC.

The chain has TRBV10-3 and TRBJ1-5, with 8 positions matching TRBD1. Looked up from germline, CDR1 is ENHRY and CDR2 is SYGVKD. Unmatched junction bases numbered 4, after V lost 4 bases and J lost 5 bases. This CDR3 has 14 amino acids. The CDR3 DNA follows: TGTGCCATCAGTGTATCAGGGGGCGATCAGCCCCAGCATTTT. Encoded protein: CAISVSGGDQPQHF.

V usage is TRBV6-5 and J usage is TRBJ1-4; 7 bases agree with TRBD1. This CDR3 is built from 14 residues. The ends lost 6 bases at V and 5 bases at J; junction bases unmatched: 6. The germline gives CDR1 MNHEY, CDR2 SVGAGI. The CDR3 sequence: CASSSDRANEKLFF. The CDR3 nucleotides are TGTGCCAGCAGCAGTGACAGGGCCAATGAAAAACTGTTTTTT.